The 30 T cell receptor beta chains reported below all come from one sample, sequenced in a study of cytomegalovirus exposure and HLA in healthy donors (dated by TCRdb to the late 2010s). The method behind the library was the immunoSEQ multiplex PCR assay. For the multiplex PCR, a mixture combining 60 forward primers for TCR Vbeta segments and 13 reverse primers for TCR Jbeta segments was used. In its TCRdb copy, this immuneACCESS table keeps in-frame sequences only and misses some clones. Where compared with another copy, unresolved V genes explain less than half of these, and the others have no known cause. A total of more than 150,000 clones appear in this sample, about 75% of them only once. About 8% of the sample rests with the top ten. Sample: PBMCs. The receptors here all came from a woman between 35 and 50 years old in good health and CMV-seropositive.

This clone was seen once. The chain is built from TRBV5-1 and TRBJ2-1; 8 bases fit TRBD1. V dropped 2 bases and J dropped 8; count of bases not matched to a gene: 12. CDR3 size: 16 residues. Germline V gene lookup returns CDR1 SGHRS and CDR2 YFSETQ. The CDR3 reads CASSFTTDRGGDEQFF. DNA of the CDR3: TGCGCCAGCAGCTTTACAACTGACAGGGGTGGCGATGAGCAGTTCTTC.

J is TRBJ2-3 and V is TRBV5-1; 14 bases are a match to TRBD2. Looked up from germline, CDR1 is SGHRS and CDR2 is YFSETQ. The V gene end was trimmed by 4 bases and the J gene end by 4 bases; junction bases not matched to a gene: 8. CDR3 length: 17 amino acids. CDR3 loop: CASSPGLAGGPSDTQYF. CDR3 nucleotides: TGCGCCAGCAGCCCCGGACTAGCGGGAGGCCCCTCAGATACGCAGTATTTT.

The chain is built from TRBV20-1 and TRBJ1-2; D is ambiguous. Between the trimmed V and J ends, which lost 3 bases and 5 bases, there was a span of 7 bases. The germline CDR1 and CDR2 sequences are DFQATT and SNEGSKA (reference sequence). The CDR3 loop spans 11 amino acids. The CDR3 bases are TGCAGTGCTAGCCCGGGGTATGGCTACACCTTC. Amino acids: CSASPGYGYTF.

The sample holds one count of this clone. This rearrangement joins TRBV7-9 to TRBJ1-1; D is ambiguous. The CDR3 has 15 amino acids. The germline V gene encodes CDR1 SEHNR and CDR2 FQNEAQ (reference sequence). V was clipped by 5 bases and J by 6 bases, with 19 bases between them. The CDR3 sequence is CASSQLAGGLAEAFF. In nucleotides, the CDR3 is TGTGCCAGCAGCCAATTAGCGGGAGGTTTGGCTGAAGCTTTCTTT.

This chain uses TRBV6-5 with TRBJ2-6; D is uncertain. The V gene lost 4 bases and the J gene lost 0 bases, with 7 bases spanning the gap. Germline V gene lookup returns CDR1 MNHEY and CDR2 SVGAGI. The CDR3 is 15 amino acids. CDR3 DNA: TGTGCCAGCAGTTTAGCTAGCTCTGGGGCCAACGTCCTGACTTTC. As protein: CASSLASSGANVLTF.

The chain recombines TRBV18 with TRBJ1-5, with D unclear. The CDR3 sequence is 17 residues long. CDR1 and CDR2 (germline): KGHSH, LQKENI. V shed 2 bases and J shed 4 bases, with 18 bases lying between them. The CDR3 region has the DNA TGTGCCAGCTCACCAGCTGTGAGCCTAGGCCCAAATCAGCCCCAGCATTTT. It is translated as CASSPAVSLGPNQPQHF. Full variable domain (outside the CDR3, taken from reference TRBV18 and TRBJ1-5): NAGVMQNPRHLVRRRGQEARLRCSPMKGHSHVYWYRQLPEEGLKFMVYLQKENIIDESGMPKERFSAEFPKEGPSILRIQQVVRGDSAAYFCASSPAVSLGPNQPQHFGDGTRLSIL.

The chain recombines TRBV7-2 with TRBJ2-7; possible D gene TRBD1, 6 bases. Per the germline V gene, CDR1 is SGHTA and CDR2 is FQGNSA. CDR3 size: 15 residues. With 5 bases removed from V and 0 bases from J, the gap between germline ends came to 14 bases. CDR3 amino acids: CASSPGHFISYEQYF. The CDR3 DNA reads TGTGCCAGCAGCCCGGGACATTTCATCTCCTACGAGCAGTACTTC. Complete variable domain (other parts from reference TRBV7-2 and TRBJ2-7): GAGVSQSPSNKVTEKGKDVELRCDPISGHTALYWYRQSLGQGLEFLIYFQGNSAPDKSGLPSDRFSAERTGGSVSTLTIQRTQQEDSAVYLCASSPGHFISYEQYFGPGTRLTVT.

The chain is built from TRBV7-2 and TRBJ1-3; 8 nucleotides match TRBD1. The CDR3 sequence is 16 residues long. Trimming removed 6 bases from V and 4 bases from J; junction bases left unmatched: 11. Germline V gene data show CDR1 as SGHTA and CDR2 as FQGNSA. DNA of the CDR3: TGTGCCAGCAGTTTTACCGGACAGGGCGAGGGAAACACCATATATTTT. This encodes CASSFTGQGEGNTIYF.

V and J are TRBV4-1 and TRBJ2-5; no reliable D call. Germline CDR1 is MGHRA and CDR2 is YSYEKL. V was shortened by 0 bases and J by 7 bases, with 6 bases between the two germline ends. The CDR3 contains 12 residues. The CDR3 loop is CASSQDFGTQYF. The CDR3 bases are TGCGCCAGCAGCCAAGATTTCGGGACCCAGTACTTC.

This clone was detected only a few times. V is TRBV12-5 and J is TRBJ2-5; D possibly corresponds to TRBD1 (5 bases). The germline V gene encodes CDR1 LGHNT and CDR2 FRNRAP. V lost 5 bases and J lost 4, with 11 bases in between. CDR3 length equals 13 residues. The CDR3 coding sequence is TGTGCTAGTGGTGTGTACAGGCCAGAGACCCAGTACTTC. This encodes CASGVYRPETQYF.

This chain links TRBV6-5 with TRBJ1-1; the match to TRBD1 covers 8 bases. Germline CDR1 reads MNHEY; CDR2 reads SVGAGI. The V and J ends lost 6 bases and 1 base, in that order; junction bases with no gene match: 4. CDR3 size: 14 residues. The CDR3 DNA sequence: TGTGCCAGCAGCCCGGACAGGGCGAACACTGAAGCTTTCTTT. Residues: CASSPDRANTEAFF.

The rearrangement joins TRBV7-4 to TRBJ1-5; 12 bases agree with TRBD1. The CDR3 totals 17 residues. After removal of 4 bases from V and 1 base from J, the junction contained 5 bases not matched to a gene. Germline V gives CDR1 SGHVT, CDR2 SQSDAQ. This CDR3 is CASSCGTGGESNQPQHF. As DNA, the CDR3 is TGTGCCAGCAGCTGCGGGACAGGGGGCGAAAGCAATCAGCCCCAGCATTTT.

DNA of the CDR3: TGTGCCAGCAGCTTGGGGGTAGGGGAAGGCTATGGCTACACCTTC. Amino acids: CASSLGVGEGYGYTF. The rearrangement links TRBV5-4 to TRBJ1-2, with D perhaps TRBD1 (5 bases). Germline lookup yields CDR1 SGHNT and CDR2 YYREEE (reference sequence). The length of the CDR3 is 15 residues. V lost 0 bases to trimming and J lost 4 bases, with 13 bases between them.

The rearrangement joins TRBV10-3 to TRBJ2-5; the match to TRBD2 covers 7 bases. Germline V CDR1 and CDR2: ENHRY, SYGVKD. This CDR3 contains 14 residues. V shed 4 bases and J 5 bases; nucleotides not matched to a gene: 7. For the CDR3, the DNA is TGTGCCATCAGTGTGGAGGGAGGGCACGAGACCCAGTACTTC. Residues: CAISVEGGHETQYF.

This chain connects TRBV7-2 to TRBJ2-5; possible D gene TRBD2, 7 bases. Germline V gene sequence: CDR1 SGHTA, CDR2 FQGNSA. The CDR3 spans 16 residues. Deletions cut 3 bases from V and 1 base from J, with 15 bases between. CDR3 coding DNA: TGTGCCAGCAGCTTTGAACAGGGACTAATCCAAGAGACCCAGTACTTC. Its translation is CASSFEQGLIQETQYF.

CDR3 bases: TGTGCCAGCAGCTTAGGTCTGGGCACAACTAATGAAAAACTGTTTTTT. As protein: CASSLGLGTTNEKLFF. The chain has TRBV7-8 and TRBJ1-4; D not certain. Trimming took 1 base from V and 0 from J, leaving 9 bases between them. The CDR3 consists of 16 residues. Germline values: CDR1 SGHVS, CDR2 FQNEAQ.

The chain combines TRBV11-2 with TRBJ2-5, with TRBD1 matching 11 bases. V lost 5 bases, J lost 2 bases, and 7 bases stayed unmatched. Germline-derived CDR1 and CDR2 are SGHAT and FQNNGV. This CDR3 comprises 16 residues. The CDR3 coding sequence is TGTGCCAGCAGCCAACTGGGACAGGGGGGTCAAGAGACCCAGTACTTC. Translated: CASSQLGQGGQETQYF.

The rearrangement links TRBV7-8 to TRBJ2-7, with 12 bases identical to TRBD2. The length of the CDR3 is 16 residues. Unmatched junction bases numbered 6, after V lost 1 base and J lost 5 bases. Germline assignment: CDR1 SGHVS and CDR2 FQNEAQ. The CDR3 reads CASSLEGLAGGHEQYF. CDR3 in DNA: TGTGCCAGCAGCTTAGAGGGGCTAGCGGGGGGGCACGAGCAGTACTTC.

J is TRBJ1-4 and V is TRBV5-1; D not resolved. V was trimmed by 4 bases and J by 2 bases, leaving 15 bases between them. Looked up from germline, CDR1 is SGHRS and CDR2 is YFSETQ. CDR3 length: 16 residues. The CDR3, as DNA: TGCGCCAGCAGCCTAACGGGAGTTGGCACTAATGAAAAACTGTTTTTT. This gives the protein CASSLTGVGTNEKLFF.

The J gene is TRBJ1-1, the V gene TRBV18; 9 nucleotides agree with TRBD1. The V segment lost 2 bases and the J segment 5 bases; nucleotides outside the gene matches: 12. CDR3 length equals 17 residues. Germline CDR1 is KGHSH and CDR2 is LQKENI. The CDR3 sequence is CASSPGPGQGASTEAFF. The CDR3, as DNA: TGTGCCAGCTCACCAGGACCGGGACAGGGCGCCTCAACTGAAGCTTTCTTT.

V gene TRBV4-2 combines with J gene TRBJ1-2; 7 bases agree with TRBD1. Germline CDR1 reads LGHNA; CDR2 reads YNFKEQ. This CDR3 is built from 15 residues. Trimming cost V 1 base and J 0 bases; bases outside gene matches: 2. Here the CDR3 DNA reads TGTGCCAGCAGCCAAGTGGGGACAGCTAACTATGGCTACACCTTC. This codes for CASSQVGTANYGYTF.

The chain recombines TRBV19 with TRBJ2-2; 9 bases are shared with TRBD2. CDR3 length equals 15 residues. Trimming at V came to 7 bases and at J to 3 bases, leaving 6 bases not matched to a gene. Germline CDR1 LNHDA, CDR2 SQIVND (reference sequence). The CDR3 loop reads CASKVVAGDTGELFF. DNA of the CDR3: TGTGCCAGTAAAGTTGTAGCGGGAGACACCGGGGAGCTGTTTTTT.

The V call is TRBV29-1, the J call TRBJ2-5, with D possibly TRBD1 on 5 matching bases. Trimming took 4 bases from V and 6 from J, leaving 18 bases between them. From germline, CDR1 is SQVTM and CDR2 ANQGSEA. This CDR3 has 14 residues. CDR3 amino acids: CSVVLGQPGKTQYF. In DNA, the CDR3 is TGCAGCGTTGTCCTAGGGCAGCCAGGGAAGACCCAGTACTTC.

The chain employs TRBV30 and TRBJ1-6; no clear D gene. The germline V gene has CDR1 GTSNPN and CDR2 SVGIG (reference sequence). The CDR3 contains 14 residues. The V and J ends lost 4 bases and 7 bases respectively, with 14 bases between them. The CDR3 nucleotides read TGTGCCTGGACCGTCGGGAAGGAGAATTCACCCCTCCACTTT. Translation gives CAWTVGKENSPLHF.

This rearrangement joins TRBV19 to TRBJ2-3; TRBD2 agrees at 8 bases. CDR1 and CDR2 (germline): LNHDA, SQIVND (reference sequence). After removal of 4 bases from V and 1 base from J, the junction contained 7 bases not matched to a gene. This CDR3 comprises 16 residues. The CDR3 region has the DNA TGTGCCAGTAGTACCGTTCTCGGGGGGGGCACAGATACGCAGTATTTT. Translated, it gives CASSTVLGGGTDTQYF.

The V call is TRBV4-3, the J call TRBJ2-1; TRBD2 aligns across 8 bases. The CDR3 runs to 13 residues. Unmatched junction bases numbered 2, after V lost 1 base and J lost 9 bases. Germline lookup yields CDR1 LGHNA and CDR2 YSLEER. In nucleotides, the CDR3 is TGCGCCAGCAGCCAAGGAGCGGGAGTTGAGCAGTTCTTC. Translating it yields CASSQGAGVEQFF.

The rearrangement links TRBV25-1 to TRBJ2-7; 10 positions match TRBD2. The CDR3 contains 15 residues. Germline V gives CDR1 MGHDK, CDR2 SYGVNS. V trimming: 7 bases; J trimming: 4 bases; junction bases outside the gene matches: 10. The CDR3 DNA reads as TGTGCCAGCACCGACTCTAGCGGGAGTGCATACGAGCAGTACTTC. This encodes CASTDSSGSAYEQYF.

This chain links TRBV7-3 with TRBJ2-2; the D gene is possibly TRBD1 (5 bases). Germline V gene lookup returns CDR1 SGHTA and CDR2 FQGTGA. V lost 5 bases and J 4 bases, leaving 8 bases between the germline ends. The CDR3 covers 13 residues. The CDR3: CASSPDSTGELFF. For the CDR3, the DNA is TGTGCCAGCAGCCCTGACAGCACCGGGGAGCTGTTTTTT.

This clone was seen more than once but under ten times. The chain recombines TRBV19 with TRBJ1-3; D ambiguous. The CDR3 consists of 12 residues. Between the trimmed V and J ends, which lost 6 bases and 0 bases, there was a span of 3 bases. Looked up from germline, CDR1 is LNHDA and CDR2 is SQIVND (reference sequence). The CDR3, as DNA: TGTGCCAGTAGCCACTCTGGAAACACCATATATTTT. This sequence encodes CASSHSGNTIYF.

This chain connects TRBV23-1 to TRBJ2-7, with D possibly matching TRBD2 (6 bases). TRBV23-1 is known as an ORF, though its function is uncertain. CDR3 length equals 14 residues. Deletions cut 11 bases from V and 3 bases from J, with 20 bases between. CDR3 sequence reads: CALHKGGNNYEQYF. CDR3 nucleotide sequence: TGCGCCTTACACAAGGGAGGCAACAACTACGAGCAGTACTTC.